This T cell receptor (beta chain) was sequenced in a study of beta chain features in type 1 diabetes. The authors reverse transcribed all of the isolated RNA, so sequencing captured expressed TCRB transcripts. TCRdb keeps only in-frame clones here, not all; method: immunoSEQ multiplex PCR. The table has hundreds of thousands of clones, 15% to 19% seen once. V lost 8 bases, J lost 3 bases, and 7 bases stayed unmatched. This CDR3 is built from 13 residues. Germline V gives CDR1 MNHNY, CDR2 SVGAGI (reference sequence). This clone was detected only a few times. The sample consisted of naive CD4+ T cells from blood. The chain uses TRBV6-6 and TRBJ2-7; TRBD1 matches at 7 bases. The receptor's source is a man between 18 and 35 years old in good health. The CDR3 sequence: CASGRQGDYEQYF. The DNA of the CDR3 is TGTGCCAGCGGGAGACAGGGAGACTACGAGCAGTACTTC.